These 3 T cell receptor beta chains came from one sample sequenced in a study of OX40 agonist ivuxolimab in advanced cancers. Some clones are missing from TCRdb's copy, which holds only in-frame ones; the method was immunoSEQ multiplex PCR. Altogether just over 60,000 clones are present, approximately 90% being singletons, with the ten largest covering approximately 11%. Sequenced here: CD4+ or CD8+ T cells sorted from blood, sampled in a trial of the OX40 agonist ivuxolimab. All receptors derive from an adult with an advanced solid tumor such as melanoma, head and neck, liver or kidney cancer.

This clone was seen only once. The chain has TRBV4-2 and TRBJ2-7; D might be TRBD1 or TRBD2, each matching 5 bases. V lost 3 bases and J 2 bases, leaving 8 bases between the germline ends. CDR1 and CDR2 (germline): LGHNA, YNFKEQ. The CDR3 contains 13 residues. CDR3 region: CASSQGPTYEQYF. CDR3 DNA: TGTGCCAGCAGCCAGGGACCAACCTACGAGCAGTACTTC.

The J gene is TRBJ1-6, the V gene TRBV28, with D tentatively TRBD1 (6 bases). V was clipped by 5 bases and J by 4 bases, with 15 bases between them. CDR1 MDHEN and CDR2 SYDVKM come from the germline V gene. The CDR3 runs 16 residues. CDR3 protein: CASSPPGAGYNSPLHF. The CDR3 DNA sequence: TGTGCCAGCAGTCCCCCAGGGGCTGGGTATAATTCACCCCTCCACTTT.

The genes are TRBV25-1 and TRBJ1-6; 10 bases align to TRBD1. This CDR3 contains 17 residues. Per the germline V gene, CDR1 is MGHDK and CDR2 is SYGVNS. V trimming: 0 bases; J trimming: 5 bases; junction bases outside the gene matches: 4. DNA for the CDR3: TGTGCCAGCAGTGAATATCCCGGGACAGGGGATAATTCACCCCTCCACTTT. Its protein is CASSEYPGTGDNSPLHF.